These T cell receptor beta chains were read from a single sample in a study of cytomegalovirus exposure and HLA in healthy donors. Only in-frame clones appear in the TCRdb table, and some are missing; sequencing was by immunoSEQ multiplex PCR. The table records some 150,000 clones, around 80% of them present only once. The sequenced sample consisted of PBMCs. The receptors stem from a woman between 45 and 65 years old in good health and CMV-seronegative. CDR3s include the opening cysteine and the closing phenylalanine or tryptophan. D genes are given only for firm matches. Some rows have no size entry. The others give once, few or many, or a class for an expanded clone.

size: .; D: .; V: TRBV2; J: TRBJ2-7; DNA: TGTGCCAGCAGCCTGGGAGTGCAGTACTTC; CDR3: CASSLGVQYF
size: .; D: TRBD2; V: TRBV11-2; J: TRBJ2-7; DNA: TGTGCCAGCAGCTTAGCTCGCGGGAGCTCCTACGAGCAGTACTTC; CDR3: CASSLARGSSYEQYF
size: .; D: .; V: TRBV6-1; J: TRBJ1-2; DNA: TGTGCCAGCAGTGAAGGTGGGCAGGCCAACTACACCTTC; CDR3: CASSEGGQANYTF
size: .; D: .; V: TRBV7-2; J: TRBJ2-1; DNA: TGTGCCAGCAGCTTAGTTAGCGCCCAGGATGAGCAGTTCTTC; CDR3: CASSLVSAQDEQFF
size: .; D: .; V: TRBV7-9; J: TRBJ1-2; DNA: TGTTCCAGCAGGCCAGGTGGAGGCTATGGCTACACCTTC; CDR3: CSSRPGGGYGYTF
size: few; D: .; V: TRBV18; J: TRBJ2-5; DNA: TGTGCCAGCTCACCACAAACAGGGACGGAGACCCAGTACTTC; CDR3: CASSPQTGTETQYF
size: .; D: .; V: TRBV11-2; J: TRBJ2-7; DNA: TGTGCCAGCAGCTTAGGAAGCAGGGGCAGCGAGCAGTACTTC; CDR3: CASSLGSRGSEQYF
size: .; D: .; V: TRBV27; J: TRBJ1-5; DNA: TGTGCCAGCAGCCCGATGGGGGCGGCGAATCAGCCCCAGCATTTT; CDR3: CASSPMGAANQPQHF
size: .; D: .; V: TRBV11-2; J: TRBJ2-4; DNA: TGTGCCAGCAGCTTAGCCGGTCCGGCCAAAAACATTCAGTACTTC; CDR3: CASSLAGPAKNIQYF
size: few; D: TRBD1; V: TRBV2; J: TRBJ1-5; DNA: TGTGCCAGCAGCCCACAAGGACAGGGGTATCAGCCCCAGCATTTT; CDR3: CASSPQGQGYQPQHF
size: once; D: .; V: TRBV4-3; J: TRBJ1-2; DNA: TGCGCCAGCAGCCAAGTCTTATCTTATGGCTACACCTTC; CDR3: CASSQVLSYGYTF
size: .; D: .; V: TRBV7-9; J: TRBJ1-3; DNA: TGTGCCAGCAGCCCCTCGGGGAACTCTGGAAACACCATATATTTT; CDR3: CASSPSGNSGNTIYF